This section outlines one TCR beta chain sequence together with its context. Antigen unknown. This entry belongs to a study of lymphopenia after photon versus proton radiotherapy. General study points: Oligoclonal CD8+ Temra expansion after nadir drove photon patients' diversity drop. Relative stability marked proton patients; photon patients lost diversity and naive cells. Only patients who died were analyzed for survival; proton advantage is unproven. In patients who died, overall survival fell as post-nadir TCR diversity dropped more.

J gave up 2 bases and V 4 bases, and 5 bases lay outside the gene matches. The CDR3 has 15 amino acids. Germline V CDR1 and CDR2: SGHVS, FQNEAQ. Clones were sequenced by immunoSEQ multiplex PCR, and TCRdb holds only the in-frame ones, with some missing. The sample lists 55,000 to 85,000 clones, approximately 90% seen once, with about 2.2% in the top ten. This specimen consisted of peripheral blood, obtained from a patient treated with photon-based radiotherapy. This chain connects TRBV7-8 to TRBJ2-5, with TRBD1 matching 9 bases. The sequence was collected from a woman between 35 and 50 years old with cholangiocarcinoma. Here the CDR3 DNA reads TGTGCCAGCAGCTCTGCGACAGGGGGTCAAGAGACCCAGTACTTC. Its protein is CASSSATGGQETQYF. Complete variable domain (other parts from reference TRBV7-8 and TRBJ2-5): GAGVSQSPRYKVAKRGQDVALRCDPISGHVSLFWYQQALGQGPEFLTYFQNEAQLDKSGLPSDRFFAERPEGSVSTLKIQRTQQEDSAVYLCASSSATGGQETQYFGPGTRLLVL.